The clone carrying this T cell receptor beta chain was observed many times. These data are taken from a study of regulatory T cells in long-lasting Graves disease. There are 15 residues in the CDR3. Germline V lookup: CDR1 SNHLY, CDR2 FYNNEI. Trimming removed 6 bases from V and 3 bases from J; junction bases left unmatched: 8. Time point here: newly diagnosed GD, antithyroid drugs for less than 3 months. The TCR library was made from RNA extracted from PBMCs. Arm-PCR with iRepertoire HTBI primers amplified the CDR3 regions for these TCR beta libraries. TCRdb re-analysed the multiplex PCR reads in MiXCR, keeping a single row per CDR3 protein. Among under 800,000 distinct CDR3 sequences listed, 15% to 20% were seen once. In addition, the sample was reused for a study of T cells in Graves' hyperthyroidism and ophthalmopathy. That study adds: No progression to ophthalmopathy during 18 months of follow-up defined stable disease.

The V gene is TRBV2, the J gene TRBJ1-5, with TRBD1 matching 7 bases. This TCR derives from a woman under 40 with Graves disease. Sequencing used peripheral blood mononuclear cells (PBMCs), obtained at new diagnosis, from a patient treated with antithyroid drugs. The CDR3 DNA follows: TGTGCCAGCAGGGATTCCGGGACAGCCAATCAGCCCCAGCATTTT. This gives the protein CASRDSGTANQPQHF.